Listed below are T cell receptor beta chains from one sample, sequenced in a study of shared clonotypes between healthy human individuals. The data were produced by immunoSEQ multiplex PCR, yet TCRdb's version contains in-frame clones alone and is incomplete. Of some 2.1 million clones in the sample, 85% to 95% are singletons; the top ten hold about 0.13%. What was sequenced was naive CD4+ T cells sorted from blood. Receptor source: a man aged 18 to 30 in good health. Both conserved end residues are part of each CDR3. Clone size is not always given. Where it is, it says once, few, many or a class for expanded clones.

cdr3_length clone_size v_call cdr3_aa
11 - TRBV29-1 CSVEETETQYF
15 - TRBV18 CASSHVGEYNSPLHF
15 - TRBV7-2 CASSLVGTGNTEAFF
16 - TRBV14 CASSHLGQGINYGYTF
14 - TRBV4-1 CASSHPGLGTEAFF
10 - TRBV2 CASSGSPLHF
11 - TRBV14 CASSQADTQYF
14 - TRBV28 CASSFAGFNQPQHF
13 once TRBV5-6 CASSLGDRQGQFF
13 - TRBV5-1 CASSGERGYGYTF
15 - TRBV4-1 CASSQDGLAQETQYF
13 - TRBV19 CASNVKGEGGYTF
16 - TRBV9 CASSARDSHSGNTIYF
14 - TRBV10-3 CAISKGGSPNEQYF
18 - TRBV27 CASSSLQGAFLGNYGYTF
14 once TRBV6-1 CASSEGGGAETQYF
13 - TRBV2 CASRTQGEETQYF
14 - TRBV6-1 CASSIGTSHQPQHF
13 - TRBV30 CAWAAGSNTEAFF
15 - TRBV6-5 CASSWGLAGGYEQYF
15 - TRBV7-8 CASSQRGGRGLTQYF
12 - TRBV2 CASRAGSSPLHF
18 - TRBV4-1 CASSQGLPGGGLYNEQFF
15 - TRBV7-2 CASSLDGRSNQPQHF
13 - TRBV6-5 CASIGQGASEAFF
14 - TRBV5-1 CASSLLQGGYEQYF
19 - TRBV4-1 CASSQERLDRLTTNEKLFF
12 - TRBV27 CASSFRGTTQYF
11 - TRBV6-5 CASSNYNEQFF
13 once TRBV5-1 CANQGKINQPQHF
14 few TRBV7-9 CASSLVRDTSGYTF
14 - TRBV5-4 CASSKAGANYEQYF
16 - TRBV4-1 CASSQGLTGGNTEAFF
15 - TRBV29-1 CSVEEGAGAGNTIYF
17 - TRBV11-2 CASSPPGRIGKSGEQYF
14 - TRBV5-5 CASSPMSGAYGYTF
15 - TRBV2 CASSGRTSGGYEQYF
11 - TRBV11-2 CASSTYSRQFF
12 few TRBV30 CAWSVQGNEQFF
15 once TRBV11-3 CASSLGGQSTDTQYF